These T cell receptor beta chains were read from a single sample in a study of OX40 agonist ivuxolimab in advanced cancers. Assay: immunoSEQ multiplex PCR; the TCRdb copy retains only in-frame clones and omits some. The sample holds tens of thousands of clones, approximately 87% seen once. The source was CD4+ or CD8+ T cells sorted from blood, collected in a trial of the OX40 agonist ivuxolimab. The source is an adult with an advanced solid tumor such as melanoma, head and neck, liver or kidney cancer. Both conserved end residues are part of each CDR3. Each record gives: D gene, clone size, V gene, J gene, CDR3 protein, CDR3 DNA. The D gene is left open where the match is weak. Clone size is shown for a subset of rows, as once, few, many or a class of expanded clone.

D gene: TRBD1
clone size: NA
V gene: TRBV5-4
J gene: TRBJ2-5
CDR3 protein: CASSMRRGQAGLEQYF
CDR3 DNA: TGTGCCAGCAGCATGAGACGGGGACAGGCTGGCTTAGAGCAGTACTTC

D gene: NA
clone size: NA
V gene: TRBV6-4
J gene: TRBJ1-5
CDR3 protein: CASSDSRFRQPQHF
CDR3 DNA: TGTGCCAGCAGTGACTCCAGGTTCCGGCAGCCCCAGCATTTT

D gene: NA
clone size: NA
V gene: TRBV11-1
J gene: TRBJ1-1
CDR3 protein: CASSPRGTEAFF
CDR3 DNA: TGTGCCAGCAGCCCACGCGGCACTGAAGCTTTCTTT

D gene: NA
clone size: NA
V gene: TRBV27
J gene: TRBJ2-7
CDR3 protein: CASSLRGQGLAGGYEQYF
CDR3 DNA: TGTGCCAGCAGTTTAAGGGGACAGGGTCTCGCGGGAGGCTACGAGCAGTACTTC

D gene: NA
clone size: NA
V gene: TRBV29-1
J gene: TRBJ2-7
CDR3 protein: CSVGDRLVPYEQYF
CDR3 DNA: TGCAGCGTTGGGGATCGACTAGTTCCCTACGAGCAGTACTTC

D gene: TRBD2
clone size: few
V gene: TRBV9
J gene: TRBJ2-3
CDR3 protein: CASSVLAGPTDTQYF
CDR3 DNA: TGTGCCAGCAGCGTCCTAGCGGGGCCCACAGATACGCAGTATTTT

D gene: NA
clone size: few
V gene: TRBV5-6
J gene: TRBJ2-5
CDR3 protein: CASSSMGQETQYF
CDR3 DNA: TGTGCCAGCAGCTCTATGGGGCAAGAGACCCAGTACTTC

D gene: TRBD2
clone size: NA
V gene: TRBV7-2
J gene: TRBJ2-5
CDR3 protein: CASSFVPRGGGRGETQYF
CDR3 DNA: TGTGCCAGCAGCTTTGTGCCTAGAGGCGGGGGACGAGGAGAGACCCAGTACTTC

D gene: NA
clone size: NA
V gene: TRBV4-2
J gene: TRBJ1-3
CDR3 protein: CASSPTGSISGNTIYF
CDR3 DNA: TGTGCCAGCAGCCCCACAGGGTCTATCTCTGGAAACACCATATATTTT

D gene: NA
clone size: NA
V gene: TRBV7-2
J gene: TRBJ2-1
CDR3 protein: CASSLVGAGEQFF
CDR3 DNA: TGTGCCAGCAGCTTAGTAGGGGCCGGGGAGCAGTTCTTC

D gene: TRBD1
clone size: few
V gene: TRBV27
J gene: TRBJ1-4
CDR3 protein: CASSLSSTPRGWATNEKLFF
CDR3 DNA: TGTGCCAGCAGTTTATCATCCACTCCCAGGGGGTGGGCAACTAATGAAAAACTGTTTTTT

D gene: NA
clone size: NA
V gene: TRBV5-6
J gene: TRBJ1-2
CDR3 protein: CASRRDHNYGYTF
CDR3 DNA: TGTGCCAGCAGACGGGACCATAACTATGGCTACACCTTC

D gene: NA
clone size: NA
V gene: TRBV5-1
J gene: TRBJ2-2
CDR3 protein: CASSLNTIGTGELFF
CDR3 DNA: TGCGCCAGCAGCCTCAACACTATAGGGACCGGGGAGCTGTTTTTT

D gene: TRBD1
clone size: NA
V gene: TRBV11-3
J gene: TRBJ1-1
CDR3 protein: CASSSPFTGGPLGNTEAFF
CDR3 DNA: TGTGCCAGCAGCAGTCCCTTCACAGGGGGCCCCTTGGGGAACACTGAAGCTTTCTTT

D gene: NA
clone size: NA
V gene: TRBV14
J gene: TRBJ1-1
CDR3 protein: CASSLFKDEAFF
CDR3 DNA: TGTGCCAGCAGCCTCTTTAAGGACGAAGCTTTCTTT

D gene: TRBD2
clone size: NA
V gene: TRBV5-1
J gene: TRBJ2-2
CDR3 protein: CASSLGASGFTGELFF
CDR3 DNA: TGCGCCAGCAGCTTGGGGGCTAGCGGGTTCACCGGGGAGCTGTTTTTT

D gene: TRBD2
clone size: NA
V gene: TRBV7-2
J gene: TRBJ2-3
CDR3 protein: CASSSLAGFSDTQYF
CDR3 DNA: TGTGCCAGCAGCTCATTAGCGGGGTTTTCAGATACGCAGTATTTT

D gene: NA
clone size: NA
V gene: TRBV7-2
J gene: TRBJ1-2
CDR3 protein: CASSISPGVGRGYTF
CDR3 DNA: TGTGCCAGCAGCATAAGCCCCGGGGTAGGACGTGGCTACACCTTC

D gene: TRBD2
clone size: NA
V gene: TRBV27
J gene: TRBJ2-1
CDR3 protein: CASSLTYLAARDNEQFF
CDR3 DNA: TGTGCCAGCAGTTTGACTTATCTAGCGGCGAGGGACAATGAGCAGTTCTTC

D gene: TRBD2
clone size: NA
V gene: TRBV5-1
J gene: TRBJ2-7
CDR3 protein: CASRAGGTIYEQYF
CDR3 DNA: TGCGCCAGCAGGGCCGGGGGGACCATCTACGAGCAGTACTTC

D gene: NA
clone size: NA
V gene: TRBV11-3
J gene: TRBJ1-5
CDR3 protein: CASSSQSNQPQHF
CDR3 DNA: TGTGCCAGCAGCTCCCAAAGTAATCAGCCCCAGCATTTT

D gene: NA
clone size: few
V gene: TRBV6-5
J gene: TRBJ2-7
CDR3 protein: CASRTNRDTYEQYF
CDR3 DNA: TGTGCCAGCAGAACTAACAGGGACACCTACGAGCAGTACTTC

D gene: NA
clone size: NA
V gene: TRBV9
J gene: TRBJ2-2
CDR3 protein: CASSVGQTGELFF
CDR3 DNA: TGTGCCAGCAGCGTAGGACAGACCGGGGAGCTGTTTTTT

D gene: TRBD1
clone size: NA
V gene: TRBV13
J gene: TRBJ2-2
CDR3 protein: CASSPTGIGELFF
CDR3 DNA: TGTGCCAGCAGCCCGACAGGGATCGGGGAGCTGTTTTTT

D gene: NA
clone size: NA
V gene: TRBV18
J gene: TRBJ1-2
CDR3 protein: CASSPPSRQGLTF
CDR3 DNA: TGTGCCAGCTCACCACCTTCCCGGCAGGGCCTCACCTTC

D gene: NA
clone size: NA
V gene: TRBV19
J gene: TRBJ1-3
CDR3 protein: CASSLAGPGANSGNTIYF
CDR3 DNA: TGTGCCAGTAGTCTCGCTGGCCCAGGGGCAAACTCTGGAAACACCATATATTTT

D gene: TRBD2
clone size: NA
V gene: TRBV7-6
J gene: TRBJ2-1
CDR3 protein: CASSASGYNEQFF
CDR3 DNA: TGTGCCAGCAGCGCTAGCGGTTACAATGAGCAGTTCTTC

D gene: NA
clone size: NA
V gene: TRBV19
J gene: TRBJ1-5
CDR3 protein: CASSRTVTDQPQHF
CDR3 DNA: TGTGCCAGTAGCCGGACAGTTACTGATCAGCCCCAGCATTTT

D gene: NA
clone size: few
V gene: TRBV7-3
J gene: TRBJ1-6
CDR3 protein: CASSLFPSSPLHF
CDR3 DNA: TGTGCCAGCAGCTTATTCCCGTCCTCACCCCTCCACTTT

D gene: NA
clone size: NA
V gene: TRBV19
J gene: TRBJ2-3
CDR3 protein: CASRRQQGDTQYF
CDR3 DNA: TGTGCCAGTAGACGTCAGCAGGGAGATACGCAGTATTTT

D gene: TRBD1
clone size: NA
V gene: TRBV20-1
J gene: TRBJ1-2
CDR3 protein: CSATLGQGNTF
CDR3 DNA: TGCAGTGCTACATTGGGACAGGGTAACACCTTC

D gene: TRBD1
clone size: NA
V gene: TRBV29-1
J gene: TRBJ1-2
CDR3 protein: CSVQSGGTNGYTF
CDR3 DNA: TGCAGCGTTCAATCAGGGGGCACGAATGGCTACACCTTC

D gene: NA
clone size: once
V gene: TRBV27
J gene: TRBJ1-2
CDR3 protein: CASSFRGGTNYGYTF
CDR3 DNA: TGTGCCAGCAGTTTTCGGGGGGGGACTAACTATGGCTACACCTTC

D gene: NA
clone size: NA
V gene: TRBV20-1
J gene: TRBJ1-4
CDR3 protein: CSAFYNEKLFF
CDR3 DNA: TGCAGTGCTTTTTATAATGAAAAACTGTTTTTT

D gene: NA
clone size: few
V gene: TRBV6-1
J gene: TRBJ2-7
CDR3 protein: CASSGPRSGYNSYEQYF
CDR3 DNA: TGTGCCAGCAGTGGCCCACGGTCAGGGTATAACTCCTACGAGCAGTACTTC

D gene: NA
clone size: NA
V gene: TRBV11-2
J gene: TRBJ1-6
CDR3 protein: CASRSTRHYNSPLHF
CDR3 DNA: TGTGCCAGCAGATCGACAAGGCATTATAATTCACCCCTCCACTTT

D gene: NA
clone size: NA
V gene: TRBV7-2
J gene: TRBJ2-5
CDR3 protein: CASSARRIGSGETQYF
CDR3 DNA: TGTGCCAGCAGCGCCCGACGGATCGGAAGTGGAGAGACCCAGTACTTC